Below, 12 T cell receptor beta chains from the same sample are listed, as sequenced in a study of OX40 agonist ivuxolimab in advanced cancers. Only in-frame clones appear in the TCRdb table, and some are missing; sequencing was by immunoSEQ multiplex PCR. The sample holds around 60,000 clones, over 70% seen once. The starting material was CD4+ or CD8+ T cells sorted from blood, obtained in a trial of the OX40 agonist ivuxolimab. The source is an adult with an advanced solid tumor such as melanoma, head and neck, liver or kidney cancer.

The chain couples TRBV27 to TRBJ2-6; no clear D. CDR3 length equals 12 residues. Germline CDR1 and CDR2: MNHEY and SMNVEV (reference sequence). Trimming cost V 5 bases and J 8 bases, with 7 bases left between them. CDR3 residues: CASSAGPNVLTF. CDR3 DNA: TGTGCCAGCAGTGCCGGTCCCAACGTCCTGACTTTC.

The V gene is TRBV28, the J gene TRBJ1-1, with TRBD1 matching over 7 bases. This CDR3 comprises 13 residues. V lost 8 bases, J lost 1 base, and 4 bases stayed unmatched. Germline CDR1 reads MDHEN; CDR2 reads SYDVKM. The CDR3 loop is CASLRTGNTEAFF. In nucleotides, the CDR3 is TGTGCCAGCCTTAGGACAGGGAACACTGAAGCTTTCTTT.

J is TRBJ2-3 and V is TRBV2, with a weak D call TRBD2 (6 bases). The V and J ends lost 11 bases and 0 bases respectively, with 15 bases between them. The V gene's germline CDR1 is SNHLY and CDR2 FYNNEI. The CDR3 totals 14 residues. The CDR3 here is CAGLRTASTDTQYF. CDR3 DNA sequence: TGTGCCGGACTACGGACGGCGAGCACAGATACGCAGTATTTT. The entire variable domain, with the rest obtained from reference TRBV2 and TRBJ2-3, is as follows: EPEVTQTPSHQVTQMGQEVILRCVPISNHLYFYWYRQILGQKVEFLVSFYNNEISEKSEIFDDQFSVERPDGSNFTLKIRSTKLEDSAMYFCAGLRTASTDTQYFGPGTRLTVL.

The V gene is TRBV18, the J gene TRBJ1-5; a weak D match, TRBD1 (5 bases). The CDR3 has 14 residues. The V end was cut by 2 bases, the J end by 5 bases, with 10 bases between. The germline V gene has CDR1 KGHSH and CDR2 LQKENI. The CDR3 nucleotides read TGTGCCAGCTCACCATCAGGGTTGCATCAGCCCCAGCATTTT. Translation: CASSPSGLHQPQHF.

The chain links TRBV6-4 to TRBJ2-2, with D unresolved. V dropped 2 bases and J dropped 8 bases, with 6 bases sitting between them. The length of the CDR3 is 12 residues. The germline V gene encodes CDR1 MRHNA and CDR2 SNTAGT. CDR3 protein: CASSDGRGELFF. As DNA, the CDR3 is TGTGCCAGCAGTGACGGTCGGGGGGAGCTGTTTTTT.

The rearrangement uses TRBV7-3 and TRBJ2-5, with D perhaps TRBD2 (5 bases). This CDR3 contains 15 residues. The V gene's germline CDR1 is SGHTA and CDR2 FQGTGA. V was clipped by 0 bases and J by 5 bases, with 13 bases between them. The DNA of the CDR3 is TGTGCCAGCAGCTTAACCTCCGGACTGGGGGAGACCCAGTACTTC. It yields the protein CASSLTSGLGETQYF.

This clone has only a few counts. The chain employs TRBV21-1 and TRBJ2-1; TRBD2 is the table's D call, not checked against the DNA. TRBV21-1 is noted as a pseudogene. The CDR3 sequence is 14 residues long. CDR3 nucleotide sequence: TGTGCCAGCAGCAAAGGGGCAGGGAGGAATGAGCAGTTCTTC. Its protein is CASSKGAGRNEQFF.

V and J are TRBV7-2 and TRBJ2-2; maybe TRBD2 (6 bases). This CDR3 comprises 15 residues. V lost 0 bases, J lost 6 bases, and 11 bases lay in between. The V gene's germline CDR1 is SGHTA and CDR2 FQGNSA. CDR3 in amino acids: CASSLALSSAGELFF. In DNA form, the CDR3 reads TGTGCCAGCAGCTTAGCGCTGTCTAGCGCCGGGGAGCTGTTTTTT. Complete variable domain (other parts from reference TRBV7-2 and TRBJ2-2): GAGVSQSPSNKVTEKGKDVELRCDPISGHTALYWYRQSLGQGLEFLIYFQGNSAPDKSGLPSDRFSAERTGGSVSTLTIQRTQQEDSAVYLCASSLALSSAGELFFGEGSRLTVL.

This clone came up once. The chain recombines TRBV6-6 with TRBJ2-1; D is unclear. Trimming cost V 2 bases and J 0 bases, with 8 bases left between them. Germline loops: CDR1 MNHNY, CDR2 SVGAGI (reference sequence). This CDR3 region has 15 residues. The CDR3 loop reads CASSYGEPSYNEQFF. CDR3 nucleotide sequence: TGTGCCAGCAGTTACGGGGAACCCTCCTACAATGAGCAGTTCTTC.

The J gene is TRBJ2-6, the V gene TRBV5-1; D gene uncertain. Germline V lookup: CDR1 SGHRS, CDR2 YFSETQ. The germline V and J ends were trimmed by 0 bases and 2 bases, with 9 bases remaining between them. The CDR3 consists of 16 residues. The CDR3 region is CASSLEVVAGANVLTF. DNA of the CDR3: TGCGCCAGCAGCTTGGAGGTAGTGGCTGGGGCCAACGTCCTGACTTTC.

The chain has TRBV9 and TRBJ2-2, with D unclear. Germline CDR1 reads SGDLS; CDR2 reads YYNGEE. V was cut by 0 bases and J by 8 bases, with 14 bases left in between. The CDR3 loop spans 15 amino acids. The CDR3 loop reads CASSVGSIQSGELFF. In DNA, the CDR3 is TGTGCCAGCAGCGTAGGGTCGATTCAGTCAGGGGAGCTGTTTTTT.

As regards this clone: The junction does not match germline at one end; this may be a read error. The chain employs TRBV6-5 and TRBJ1-4; 7 bases agree with TRBD1. The CDR3 has 14 amino acids. Germline V gene data show CDR1 as MNHEY and CDR2 as SVGAGI. CDR3 bases: TGTGGCAGCAGTGTTGGGACAGCAAACGAAAAACTGTTTTTT. It yields the protein CGSSVGTANEKLFF.